This TCR beta chain was sequenced during a study of cytomegalovirus exposure and HLA in healthy donors. 13 Jbeta primers and 60 Vbeta primers were used for the PCR. Libraries were prepared by immunoSEQ multiplex PCR; TCRdb keeps only in-frame clonotypes and omits some of them. The sample records roughly 200,000 clones, approximately 86% being singletons. Study-wide findings and caveats: In an earlier analysis, about 87% or about 30%: the productive usage of most TCR beta V segments. TCR beta V- and J-gene trimming was later associated with a missense DCLRE1C variant. Roughly uniform depth of sequencing across donors was assumed in presence/absence analyses.

Trimming took off 2 bases at V and 1 base at J, with 8 bases between the two ends. In germline, CDR1 is SGHTA, CDR2 FQGNSA. This CDR3 contains 14 residues. Regarding this clone: What it binds is unknown.

The sequenced material came from PBMCs. The TCR was taken from a woman aged 25 to 45 in good health and CMV-seronegative. V usage is TRBV7-2 and J usage is TRBJ1-1, with D perhaps TRBD1 (5 bases). The CDR3 DNA is TGTGCCAGCAGCTTATACAGGCAGAACACTGAAGCTTTCTTT. It specifies CASSLYRQNTEAFF. The whole variable domain, filled in from reference TRBV7-2 and TRBJ1-1, reads GAGVSQSPSNKVTEKGKDVELRCDPISGHTALYWYRQSLGQGLEFLIYFQGNSAPDKSGLPSDRFSAERTGGSVSTLTIQRTQQEDSAVYLCASSLYRQNTEAFFGQGTRLTVV.